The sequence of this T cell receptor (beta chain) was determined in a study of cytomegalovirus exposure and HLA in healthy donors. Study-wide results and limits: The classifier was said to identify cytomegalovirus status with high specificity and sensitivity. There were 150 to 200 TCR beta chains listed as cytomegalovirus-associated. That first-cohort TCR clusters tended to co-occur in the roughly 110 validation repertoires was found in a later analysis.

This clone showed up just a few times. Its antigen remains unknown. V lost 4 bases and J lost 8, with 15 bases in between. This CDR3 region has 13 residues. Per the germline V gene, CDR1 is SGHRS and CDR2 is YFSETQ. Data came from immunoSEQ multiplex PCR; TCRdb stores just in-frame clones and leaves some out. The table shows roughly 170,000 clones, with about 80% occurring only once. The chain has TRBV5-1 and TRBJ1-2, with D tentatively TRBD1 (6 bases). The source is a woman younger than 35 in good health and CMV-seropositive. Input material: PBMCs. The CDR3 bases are TGCGCCAGCAGCCCGGCTCTGGGGGCGGGCTACACCTTC. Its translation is CASSPALGAGYTF.